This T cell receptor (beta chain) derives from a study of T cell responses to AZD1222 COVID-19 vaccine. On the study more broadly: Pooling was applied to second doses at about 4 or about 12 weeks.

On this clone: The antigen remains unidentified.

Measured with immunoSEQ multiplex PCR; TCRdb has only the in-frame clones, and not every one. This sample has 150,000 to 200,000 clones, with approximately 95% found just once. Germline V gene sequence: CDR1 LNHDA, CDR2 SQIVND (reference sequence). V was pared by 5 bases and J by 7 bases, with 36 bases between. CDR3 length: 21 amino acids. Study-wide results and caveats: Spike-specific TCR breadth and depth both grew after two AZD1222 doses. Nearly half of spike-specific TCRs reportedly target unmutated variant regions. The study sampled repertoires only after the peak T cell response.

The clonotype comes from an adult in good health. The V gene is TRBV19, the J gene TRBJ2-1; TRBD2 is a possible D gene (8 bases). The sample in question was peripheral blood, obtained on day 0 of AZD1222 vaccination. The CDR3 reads CASSPLGRGRPGGGVSNEQFF. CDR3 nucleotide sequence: TGTGCCAGTAGTCCCCTGGGGAGGGGGCGACCCGGGGGGGGAGTCTCAAATGAGCAGTTCTTC.